These T cell receptor beta chains were read from a single sample in a study of stem cell transplantation in POMP-related autoinflammatory disease. Assay: immunoSEQ multiplex PCR; the TCRdb copy retains only in-frame clones and omits some. The sample comprises some 68,000 clones, under 95% of which are singletons, and about 0.7% rests with the top ten. The material was CD4+ T cells from PBMCs, obtained after stem cell transplantation. Receptors originate from a human patient with POMP-related autoinflammation and immune dysregulation (PRAID). Some T cells may originate from the graft donor. CDR3s include the opening cysteine and the closing phenylalanine or tryptophan. The order of the fields is clone size, V gene, J gene, D gene, CDR3 DNA, CDR3 protein. The D gene is left open where the match is weak. The size field is filled for only some rows; it gives once, few, many or a size class.

size: few
V: TRBV6-5
J: TRBJ2-7
D: NA
DNA: TGTGCCAGCAGTTTGTACGGGGGTGCCTCCTCCTACGAGCAGTACTTC
CDR3: CASSLYGGASSYEQYF

size: NA
V: TRBV2
J: TRBJ1-4
D: NA
DNA: TGTGCCAGCAGTGATTGGGGGGGACGGATCGGTGAAAAACTGTTTTTT
CDR3: CASSDWGGRIGEKLFF

size: NA
V: TRBV7-9
J: TRBJ2-5
D: TRBD2
DNA: TGTGCCAGCAGCTACAGAGCGGGAGTAAGGGAGACCCAGTACTTC
CDR3: CASSYRAGVRETQYF

size: NA
V: TRBV14
J: TRBJ2-5
D: TRBD1
DNA: TGTGCCAGCAGCCAGCTCGGACAGGGTTACGAGACCCAGTACTTC
CDR3: CASSQLGQGYETQYF

size: NA
V: TRBV19
J: TRBJ1-5
D: NA
DNA: TGTGCCAGTAGAGACGACAGGATCGGTCAGCCCCAGCATTTT
CDR3: CASRDDRIGQPQHF

size: NA
V: TRBV12-3/TRBV12-4
J: TRBJ2-1
D: NA
DNA: TGTGCCAGCAGTTTTTACAATGAGCAGTTCTTC
CDR3: CASSFYNEQFF

size: NA
V: TRBV6-2/TRBV6-3
J: TRBJ2-3
D: TRBD2
DNA: TGTGCCAGCAGTTACGCTAGCGGGAGGCCAGGCACAGATACGCAGTATTTT
CDR3: CASSYASGRPGTDTQYF

size: once
V: TRBV10-3
J: TRBJ2-3
D: NA
DNA: TGTGCCATCAGTGACCACAGGGCCAACACAGATACGCAGTATTTT
CDR3: CAISDHRANTDTQYF

size: NA
V: TRBV6-2/TRBV6-3
J: TRBJ2-1
D: NA
DNA: TGTGCCAGCAGTTACCTACTCCTACCGTACAATGAGCAGTTCTTC
CDR3: CASSYLLLPYNEQFF

size: NA
V: TRBV11-2
J: TRBJ2-2
D: TRBD1
DNA: TGTGCCAGCAAGGGGGCCCCGAACACCGGGGAGCTGTTTTTT
CDR3: CASKGAPNTGELFF

size: NA
V: TRBV29-1
J: TRBJ2-5
D: TRBD2
DNA: TGCAGCGTTGCAGGGCGGTACGGGGAGGGAGGGTTGGTAGAGACCCAGTACTTC
CDR3: CSVAGRYGEGGLVETQYF

size: NA
V: TRBV9
J: TRBJ1-6
D: NA
DNA: TGTGCCAGCAGCGTAGCCGGGACATATAATTCACCCCTCCACTTT
CDR3: CASSVAGTYNSPLHF

size: once
V: TRBV3-1/TRBV3-2
J: TRBJ2-7
D: TRBD2
DNA: TGTGCCAGCAGCCAAGGGCTAGCGGACGAGCAGTACTTC
CDR3: CASSQGLADEQYF

size: NA
V: TRBV27
J: TRBJ1-1
D: TRBD1
DNA: TGTGCCAGCAGGGACAGGGTGAACACTGAAGCTTTCTTT
CDR3: CASRDRVNTEAFF

size: NA
V: TRBV6-4
J: TRBJ2-1
D: TRBD2
DNA: TGTGCCAGCACCTTACTAGCGGGGGGTCGGAATGAGCAGTTCTTC
CDR3: CASTLLAGGRNEQFF

size: NA
V: TRBV5-8
J: TRBJ2-2
D: NA
DNA: TGTGCCAGCAGCTGGAGGATCATGGGAGGAGGCACCGGGGAGCTGTTTTTT
CDR3: CASSWRIMGGGTGELFF

size: NA
V: TRBV29-1
J: TRBJ2-1
D: NA
DNA: TGCAGCGTCGACCAGGCCAATGAGCAGTTCTTC
CDR3: CSVDQANEQFF

size: NA
V: TRBV5-1
J: TRBJ2-3
D: NA
DNA: TGCGCCAGCAGCGCGGACCCTACACCCACAGATACGCAGTATTTT
CDR3: CASSADPTPTDTQYF

size: NA
V: TRBV7-9
J: TRBJ1-5
D: NA
DNA: TGTGCCAGCGCCCCCAGGGACCATAGCAATCAGCCCCAGCATTTT
CDR3: CASAPRDHSNQPQHF

size: NA
V: TRBV4-1
J: TRBJ2-5
D: TRBD1
DNA: TGCGCCAGCAGCCCCTCCGGACAGGGATTCCAAGAGACCCAGTACTTC
CDR3: CASSPSGQGFQETQYF

size: NA
V: TRBV10-3
J: TRBJ2-7
D: TRBD2
DNA: TGTGCCATCAGTGGCGGGAGAGGCTCCTACGAGCAGTACTTC
CDR3: CAISGGRGSYEQYF

size: NA
V: TRBV30
J: TRBJ1-1
D: TRBD1
DNA: TGTGCCTGGGAACAGGGGGCTTCCACTGAAGCTTTCTTT
CDR3: CAWEQGASTEAFF

size: NA
V: TRBV27
J: TRBJ1-6
D: NA
DNA: TGTGCCAGCAGTTTACGGAATAATTCACCCCTCCACTTT
CDR3: CASSLRNNSPLHF

size: NA
V: TRBV27
J: TRBJ2-2
D: TRBD2
DNA: TGTGCCAGCACCCCGGGACTAGGGACTGGACGGAACACCGGGGAGCTGTTTTTT
CDR3: CASTPGLGTGRNTGELFF

size: NA
V: TRBV28
J: TRBJ1-1
D: NA
DNA: TGTGCCAGCAGTTTAGGAGGGCGGGACACTGAAGCTTTCTTT
CDR3: CASSLGGRDTEAFF

size: NA
V: TRBV7-2
J: TRBJ1-2
D: NA
DNA: TGTGCCAGCAGACGAACCTCGACTAGCGGCTACACCTTC
CDR3: CASRRTSTSGYTF

size: NA
V: TRBV14
J: TRBJ1-2
D: NA
DNA: TGTGCCAGCAGCCAAGGACGGAATGATGGCTACACCTTC
CDR3: CASSQGRNDGYTF

size: NA
V: TRBV6-1
J: TRBJ2-3
D: NA
DNA: TGTGCCAGCAGTGAATCGGGACGAACAGATACGCAGTATTTT
CDR3: CASSESGRTDTQYF

size: once
V: TRBV18
J: TRBJ1-3
D: NA
DNA: TGTGCCAGCTCACCGGACGCCAGAAACACCATATATTTT
CDR3: CASSPDARNTIYF

size: once
V: TRBV5-1
J: TRBJ1-1
D: NA
DNA: TGCGCCAGCAGCTTCCAGGGAGGTAACACTGAAGCTTTCTTT
CDR3: CASSFQGGNTEAFF

size: NA
V: TRBV10-1
J: TRBJ2-1
D: TRBD2
DNA: TGCGCCAGCAGTGATTGGACTAGTCCCCACAATGAGCAGTTCTTC
CDR3: CASSDWTSPHNEQFF

size: once
V: TRBV19
J: TRBJ2-1
D: NA
DNA: TGTGCCAGTAGAGGGCTAGGGGGGGGCAATGAGCAGTTCTTC
CDR3: CASRGLGGGNEQFF

size: NA
V: TRBV19
J: TRBJ2-1
D: TRBD2
DNA: TGTGCCAGCGCGCCACGGACTAGCGGGAGGTATGAGCAGTTCTTC
CDR3: CASAPRTSGRYEQFF

size: NA
V: TRBV10-3
J: TRBJ2-3
D: TRBD2
DNA: TGTGCCATCAGTGATAGCTCCAGCGGGGGGGCAGATACGCAGTATTTT
CDR3: CAISDSSSGGADTQYF

size: NA
V: TRBV6-4
J: TRBJ2-1
D: NA
DNA: TGTGCCAGCAGTGTGGTGGGAGTGGCGTCTGGCTCCTACAATGAGCAGTTCTTC
CDR3: CASSVVGVASGSYNEQFF

size: NA
V: TRBV27
J: TRBJ1-3
D: NA
DNA: TGTGCCAGCAGTTCCCCAACCACTCGACCTGGAAACACCATATATTTT
CDR3: CASSSPTTRPGNTIYF

size: once
V: TRBV6-2/TRBV6-3
J: TRBJ2-5
D: NA
DNA: TGTGCCAGCAGTCGATACCAAGAGACCCAGTACTTC
CDR3: CASSRYQETQYF